A selection of T cell receptor beta chains follows, all from one sample in a study of blood T cells in healthy people across ages. One entry per CDR3 protein results from TCRdb running MiXCR on the 5' RACE reads. The sample has some 750,000 distinct CDR3 sequences; about 20% are singletons. The sequenced sample consisted of blood. These receptors originate from a man between 65 and 80 years old in good health. CDR3s include the opening cysteine and the closing phenylalanine or tryptophan. A D gene is named only where the DNA matches it firmly. Only part of the rows carry a size: once, few, many, or a class if the clone is expanded.

size | J | V | D | CDR3 | DNA
NA | TRBJ2-5 | TRBV3-1 | NA | CASSRKGVMETQYF | TGTGCCAGTAGCCGAAAGGGGGTCATGGAGACCCAGTACTTC
once | TRBJ2-1 | TRBV12-5 | TRBD2 | CASVAGGRNEQFF | TGTGCTAGTGTAGCGGGAGGTAGGAATGAGCAGTTCTTC
few | TRBJ2-1 | TRBV11-1 | TRBD2 | CASSFLLAGGLRHNEQFF | TGTGCCAGCAGCTTTTTACTAGCGGGAGGGCTTAGACACAATGAGCAGTTCTTC
few | TRBJ2-1 | TRBV29-1 | NA | CSVASINEQFF | TGCAGCGTTGCCAGCATCAATGAGCAGTTCTTC
NA | TRBJ2-7 | TRBV7-8 | TRBD1 | CASSRTTGQTYEQYF | TGTGCCAGCAGCCGAACGACGGGACAGACCTACGAGCAGTACTTC
NA | TRBJ2-7 | TRBV12-3/TRBV12-4 | TRBD1 | CASSFDRDYEQYF | TGTGCCAGCAGTTTCGACAGGGACTACGAGCAGTACTTC
NA | TRBJ1-5 | TRBV29-1 | NA | CSVVQGGRDQPQHF | TGCAGCGTTGTACAGGGTGGAAGAGATCAGCCCCAGCATTTT
NA | TRBJ1-3 | TRBV6-5 | TRBD1 | CASSFSDRGGNTIYF | TGTGCCAGCAGTTTTTCGGACAGGGGTGGAAACACCATATATTTT
NA | TRBJ2-3 | TRBV18 | TRBD2 | CASSPPGFSGGTDTQYF | TGTGCCAGCTCACCGCCCGGATTTAGCGGGGGCACAGATACGCAGTATTTT
few | TRBJ1-1 | TRBV11-2 | TRBD1 | CASSSIRDRSAEAFF | TGTGCCAGCAGCTCGATCCGGGACAGGTCGGCTGAAGCTTTCTTT
few | TRBJ1-4 | TRBV12-3/TRBV12-4 | NA | CASLPGTNEKLFF | TGTGCCAGCCTCCCCGGGACTAATGAAAAACTGTTTTTT
few | TRBJ1-5 | TRBV4-1 | NA | CASSQEGGVSPQHF | TGCGCCAGCAGCCAAGAGGGGGGAGTTTCGCCCCAGCATTTT
NA | TRBJ1-2 | TRBV3-1 | NA | CASSQESVGGYYGYTF | TGTGCCAGCAGCCAAGAGTCCGTCGGGGGGTACTATGGCTACACCTTC
NA | TRBJ1-3 | TRBV5-1 | TRBD1 | CASSWDRWTSGNTIYF | TGCGCCAGCAGCTGGGACAGGTGGACCTCTGGAAACACCATATATTTT
NA | TRBJ2-5 | TRBV3-1 | TRBD2 | CASSQLRTSMEPQYF | TGTGCCAGCAGCCAACTCAGGACTAGCATGGAGCCCCAGTACTTC
NA | TRBJ1-1 | TRBV29-1 | NA | CSGSRQANTEAFF | TGCAGCGGCTCTAGACAGGCGAACACTGAAGCTTTCTTT
few | TRBJ2-1 | TRBV29-1 | NA | CSVASLGEFSYNEQFF | TGCAGCGTTGCGTCCCTGGGGGAGTTCTCCTACAATGAGCAGTTCTTC
NA | TRBJ1-1 | TRBV6-4 | NA | CASSDSGGRGVAFF | TGTGCCAGCAGTGACTCTGGGGGTAGAGGGGTAGCTTTCTTT
many | TRBJ1-5 | TRBV5-5 | TRBD1 | CASSLGQGWNQPQHF | TGTGCCAGCAGCTTGGGACAGGGGTGGAATCAGCCCCAGCATTTT
many | TRBJ2-3 | TRBV6-5 | NA | CASSFIPLEDTVSPSTDTQYF | TGTGCCAGCAGTTTTATCCCCCTGGAGGACACCGTCTCTCCTAGCACAGATACGCAGTATTTT
NA | TRBJ2-1 | TRBV7-9 | TRBD1 | CASSQRTGTYNEQFF | TGTGCCAGCAGTCAACGGACAGGTACCTACAATGAGCAGTTCTTC
few | TRBJ2-2 | TRBV20-1 | TRBD2 | CSARDYKREATGELFF | TGCAGTGCTAGAGATTATAAGCGGGAGGCCACCGGGGAGCTGTTTTTT
NA | TRBJ2-3 | TRBV2 | NA | CASSAQRSTDTQYF | TGTGCCAGCAGTGCTCAGCGGAGCACAGATACGCAGTATTTT
NA | TRBJ2-3 | TRBV9 | NA | CASSVGGVGSTDTQYF | TGTGCCAGCAGCGTAGGGGGGGTAGGGAGCACAGATACGCAGTATTTT
NA | TRBJ2-4 | TRBV11-2 | TRBD2 | CASSLGLAGGIQYF | TGTGCCAGCAGCTTGGGACTAGCGGGAGGCATTCAGTACTTC
once | TRBJ2-5 | TRBV6-1 | NA | CASSANRVGETQYF | TGTGCCAGCAGTGCCAACAGAGTTGGAGAGACCCAGTACTTC
NA | TRBJ2-3 | TRBV6-5 | TRBD2 | CASSYSGTRGGTDTQYF | TGTGCCAGCAGTTACTCGGGGACCCGCGGGGGGACAGATACGCAGTATTTT
few | TRBJ1-1 | TRBV15 | NA | CATSRDGGFEAFF | TGTGCCACCAGCAGAGACGGGGGTTTCGAAGCTTTCTTT
NA | TRBJ2-1 | TRBV28 | NA | CASRTRMERMYNEQFF | TGTGCCAGCAGGACGCGAATGGAGCGGATGTACAATGAGCAGTTCTTC
few | TRBJ2-2 | TRBV12-3/TRBV12-4 | NA | CASSSWASGELFF | TGTGCCAGCAGTAGCTGGGCTTCCGGGGAGCTGTTTTTT
few | TRBJ2-6 | TRBV5-1 | TRBD2 | CASSLGSAGSSGANVLTF | TGCGCCAGCAGCTTGGGTTCAGCGGGGAGCTCTGGGGCCAACGTCCTGACTTTC
NA | TRBJ1-5 | TRBV11-2 | TRBD1 | CASSSAGTENQPQHF | TGTGCCAGCAGCTCAGCCGGGACAGAAAATCAGCCCCAGCATTTT
NA | TRBJ2-7 | TRBV7-9 | NA | CASSSPTRGTYEQYF | TGTGCCAGCAGCTCCCCCACCAGAGGCACCTACGAGCAGTACTTC
NA | TRBJ1-2 | TRBV6-2/TRBV6-3 | NA | CASSYPTGNYGYTF | TGTGCCAGCAGTTATCCTACAGGAAACTATGGCTACACCTTC
NA | TRBJ2-3 | TRBV20-1 | TRBD2 | CSARGIAGGPDTQYF | TGCAGTGCTAGGGGGATAGCGGGAGGGCCGGATACGCAGTATTTT
NA | TRBJ2-4 | TRBV7-2 | NA | CASSRDRWAKNIQYF | TGTGCCAGCAGCCGCGACAGGTGGGCCAAAAACATTCAGTACTTC